This TCR beta chain was profiled in a study of blood T cell repertoires in COVID-19 (TCRdb year 2020). About the investigation overall: The collaborator samples originated in the United States, Italy and Spain and spanned the acute and convalescent phases of COVID-19. The material from the prospective study consisted of cDNA or gDNA derived from T cells, B-cell-depleted T cells, or PBMCs. Deeply sampled blood TCRbeta repertoires from subjects exposed to, actively infected with, or recovered from COVID-19 were included in the dataset. The repertoires were released in a freely available public database meant as a resource for research on the immune response to SARS-CoV-2. The samples were drawn from two sources: the first 160 participants of the ongoing ImmuneRACE study, and about 1,300 subjects contributed by 6 global collaborators. A de-identified subject ID, COVID-19 status, age in years and sex were almost always included in the sample metadata. Where available, HLA class I and class II types were obtained from metadata supplied by the sample provider rather than from assay-based typing. The investigation overall reported the following: The amount of clinical and demographic metadata varied by source and participant and was provided uncurated.

The table lists this clone with a few counts. It has no known antigen specificity. Per-nucleotide qualities are absent, and no much larger clonotype sits a single base away. The immunoSEQ Assay, a bias-controlled multiplex PCR, was used to amplify TCRbeta CDR3 regions from genomic DNA. The published analysis was carried out like this. The number of nucleated cells in each sample was estimated by amplification of reference gene primers within the assay. Sequence reads were collapsed and filtered to measure the absolute abundance of every unique TCRbeta CDR3 rearrangement. For each sample, productive Simpson clonality was calculated by taking the square root of Simpson's diversity index across productive rearrangements. What TCRdb holds here is the immuneACCESS table cut down to in-frame rearrangements. Part of the clones is not present; checked against another copy, under half of the missing clones reflect an unresolved V gene, and the others are unexplained. That table supplies the V and J calls and clone size; D and trimming were determined from the DNA. Here the sample has 200,000 to 250,000 clones; more than 85% occur a single time. The ten largest make up about a tenth of the sample.

In Seattle, one collaborating source enrolled patients while the infection was active and tracked those patients longitudinally over the course of disease. The collaborating institutions used their own protocols to collect whole blood in K2EDTA tubes. Collaborator samples were shipped for TCRbeta analysis as frozen whole blood, isolated PBMCs, or DNA extracted from either sample type. This clonotype was obtained from a woman aged 50 to 65 with COVID-19, enrolled during active disease. Sequences were obtained from peripheral blood.

The CDR3 loop reads CAGTKWGGAPGELFF. The DNA is TGTGCCGGTACTAAGTGGGGAGGGGCCCCCGGGGAGCTGTTTTTT. This sequence uses TRBV6-1 and TRBJ2-2; TRBD2 fits 7 bases in the junction. The CDR3 measures 15 amino acids from cysteine to phenylalanine. Only the CDR3 DNA is retained, 45 bases long and in frame from the first base. CDR1 and CDR2 (MNHNS, SASEGT) derive from the germline V gene. Trimming leaves V shorter by 11 bases and J shorter by 6 bases, with the junction holding 15 bases beyond the gene matches.